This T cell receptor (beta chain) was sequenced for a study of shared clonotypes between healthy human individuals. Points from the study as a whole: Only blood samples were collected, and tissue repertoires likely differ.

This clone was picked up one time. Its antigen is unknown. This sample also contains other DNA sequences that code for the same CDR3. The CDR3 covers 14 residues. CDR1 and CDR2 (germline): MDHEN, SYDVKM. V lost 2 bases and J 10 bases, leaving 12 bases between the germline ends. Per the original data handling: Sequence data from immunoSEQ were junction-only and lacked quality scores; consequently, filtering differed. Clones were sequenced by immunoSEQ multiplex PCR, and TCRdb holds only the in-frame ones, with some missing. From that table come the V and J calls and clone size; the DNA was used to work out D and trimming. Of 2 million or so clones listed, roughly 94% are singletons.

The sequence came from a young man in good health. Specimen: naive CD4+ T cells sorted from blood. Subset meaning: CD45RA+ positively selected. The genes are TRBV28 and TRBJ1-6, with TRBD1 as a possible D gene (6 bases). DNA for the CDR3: TGTGCCAGCAGTTTAGGAGGGGGTAACTCACCCCTCCACTTT. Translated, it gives CASSLGGGNSPLHF.